This T cell receptor beta chain was retrieved from a study of OX40 agonist ivuxolimab in advanced cancers. Clones were read by immunoSEQ multiplex PCR, and TCRdb kept only the in-frame ones, dropping some. The sample lists around 120,000 clones; around 89% were seen once. Looked up from germline, CDR1 is SGHDT and CDR2 is YYEEEE. V lost 1 base, J lost 0 bases, and 14 bases lay in between. The CDR3 extends over 17 amino acids. This receptor was obtained from an adult with an advanced solid tumor such as melanoma, head and neck, liver or kidney cancer. V is TRBV5-6 and J is TRBJ2-1; weak D call: TRBD1 (6 bases). The specimen was CD4+ or CD8+ T cells sorted from blood, collected in a trial of the OX40 agonist ivuxolimab. The CDR3 sequence is CASSLPGATGSYNEQFF. The CDR3 coding sequence is TGTGCCAGCAGCTTGCCCGGAGCGACAGGCTCCTACAATGAGCAGTTCTTC.